This note documents a single TCR beta chain sequence. Its antigen is still unknown. V lost 3 bases and J lost 3, with 12 bases in between. In germline, CDR1 is WNHNN, CDR2 SYGVQD (reference sequence). The CDR3 contains 14 residues. These data come from a study of T cells in tuberculosis. Profiled with immunoSEQ multiplex PCR; TCRdb holds only in-frame clones, not every one. The data contain approximately 30,000 clones, under 95% of them seen just once; the ten biggest clones take up 7.7%. Study results and caveats: Samples were chosen by availability of cryopreserved specimens.

Material for sequencing was PBMCs. This chain joins TRBV10-1 and TRBJ2-7, with D possibly being TRBD1 (5 bases). This receptor was taken from a donor under 30 with latent tuberculosis or without tuberculosis infection. Some clones in this sample may be carry-over from other donors' samples. The CDR3, as DNA: TGCGCCAGCAGTGATTCCGACAGACGCTACGAGCAGTACTTC. It translates to CASSDSDRRYEQYF.